Presented here are 5 T cell receptor beta chains from one specimen sequenced in a study of vaccination effects on CD4 cells after COVID-19. The culture ran for approximately 10 days, and then CD4+ T cells were isolated. Their cognate antigens are unknown. TCRdb's table, derived via immunoSEQ multiplex PCR, lists solely in-frame clones and lacks some. The profile shows 45,000 or so clones, approximately 74% of them singletons. Sequenced material: CD4+ T cells from PBMCs cultured without peptide, taken before COVID-19 vaccination. Receptors originate from a human donor who had a prior SARS-CoV-2 infection.

This clone was detected only a few times. CDR3 residues: CSVVVGGTDTQYF. The CDR3 region has the DNA TGCAGCGTTGTCGTCGGGGGCACAGATACGCAGTATTTT. The chain uses TRBV29-1 and TRBJ2-3, with a tentative D call TRBD2 (5 bases). V was clipped by 4 bases and J by 1 base, with 9 bases between them. The germline V gene encodes CDR1 SQVTM and CDR2 ANQGSEA. There are 13 residues in the CDR3.

The chain has TRBV7-3 and TRBJ2-5, with 8 bases that match TRBD2. The CDR3 spans 17 residues. V shed 2 bases and J 2 bases; nucleotides not matched to a gene: 10. Germline CDR1 is SGHTA and CDR2 is FQGTGA. The CDR3 reads CASSLGPSGSGQETQYF. In DNA form, the CDR3 reads TGTGCCAGCAGCTTAGGGCCCAGCGGGAGTGGACAAGAGACCCAGTACTTC.

J is TRBJ2-7 and V is TRBV5-1, with D perhaps being TRBD1 or TRBD2 (6 bases each). The CDR3 covers 16 residues. Trimming left V 1 base short and J 4 bases short, with 18 bases between. Germline V gene sequence: CDR1 SGHRS, CDR2 YFSETQ. The chain's CDR3 is CASSLFGRRDNYEQYF. DNA of the CDR3: TGCGCCAGCAGCTTGTTTGGTAGGAGGGACAATTACGAGCAGTACTTC.

The table lists this clone with a count of one. The chain employs TRBV5-1 and TRBJ1-2; 8 bases agree with TRBD1. From germline, CDR1 is SGHRS and CDR2 YFSETQ. The CDR3 is 16 residues long. V dropped 2 bases and J dropped 6; count of bases not matched to a gene: 12. The chain's CDR3 is CASSLIGGQGVDGYTF. CDR3 DNA sequence: TGCGCCAGCAGCTTAATAGGAGGACAGGGCGTCGATGGCTACACCTTC.

This chain connects TRBV7-3 to TRBJ2-3; D gene uncertain. V dropped 0 bases and J dropped 5 bases, with 12 bases sitting between them. CDR1 is SGHTA, CDR2 FQGTGA, per germline. The CDR3 has 15 residues. The CDR3 DNA follows: TGTGCCAGCAGCTTAACGATGGACCTTGGAGATACGCAGTATTTT. Protein sequence: CASSLTMDLGDTQYF. Full variable domain (outside the CDR3, taken from reference TRBV7-3 and TRBJ2-3): GAGVSQTPSNKVTEKGKYVELRCDPISGHTALYWYRQSLGQGPEFLIYFQGTGAADDSGLPNDRFFAVRPEGSVSTLKIQRTERGDSAVYLCASSLTMDLGDTQYFGPGTRLTVL.